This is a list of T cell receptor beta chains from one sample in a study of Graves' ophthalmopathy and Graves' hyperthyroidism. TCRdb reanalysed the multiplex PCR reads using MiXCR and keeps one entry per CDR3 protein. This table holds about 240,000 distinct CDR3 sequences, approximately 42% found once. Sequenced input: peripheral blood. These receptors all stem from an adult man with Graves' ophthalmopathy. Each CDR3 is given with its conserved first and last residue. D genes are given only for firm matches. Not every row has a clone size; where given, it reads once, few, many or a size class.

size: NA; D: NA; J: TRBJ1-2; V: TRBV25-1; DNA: TGTGCCAGCCGACAAGGTTTCGGCTACACCTTC; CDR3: CASRQGFGYTF
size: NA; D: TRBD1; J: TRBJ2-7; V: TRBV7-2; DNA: TGTGCCAGCAGCTCCACAGGGGTCGAGCAGTACTTC; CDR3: CASSSTGVEQYF
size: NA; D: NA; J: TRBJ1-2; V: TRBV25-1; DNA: TGTGCCAGCAGTCCGATATCCCCCTCGGGCTATGGCTACACCTTC; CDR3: CASSPISPSGYGYTF
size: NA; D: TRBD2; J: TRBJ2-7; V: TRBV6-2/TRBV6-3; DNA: TGTGCCAGCAGAGCGGGAGGGCCATCATACGAGCAGTACTTC; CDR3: CASRAGGPSYEQYF
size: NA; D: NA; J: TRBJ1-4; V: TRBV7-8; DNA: TGTGCCAGCAGCTTATTCTACAGGACGGCTAATGAAAAACTGTTTTTT; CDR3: CASSLFYRTANEKLFF
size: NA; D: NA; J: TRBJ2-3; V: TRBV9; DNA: TGTGCCAGCAGCGTAGTCTCCAAACCGACAGATACGCAGTATTTT; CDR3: CASSVVSKPTDTQYF
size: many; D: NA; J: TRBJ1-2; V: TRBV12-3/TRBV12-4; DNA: TGTGCCAGCAGCCGCCAGGGGATCTATGGCTACACCTTC; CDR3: CASSRQGIYGYTF
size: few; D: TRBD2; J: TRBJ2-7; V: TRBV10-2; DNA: TGCGCCAGCAGTGAGCCCCGACTAGCGGGACCCGAGCAGTACTTC; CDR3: CASSEPRLAGPEQYF
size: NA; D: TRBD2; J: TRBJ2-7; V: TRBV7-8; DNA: TGTGCCAGCAGCTTAGGGGCCGGACGGGAGGAGTACGAGCAGTACTTC; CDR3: CASSLGAGREEYEQYF
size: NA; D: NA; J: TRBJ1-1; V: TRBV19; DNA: TGTGCCAGTGTCCCGGGGGCCGCCGGGGGCGGGAGCTTGAACACTGAAGCTTTCTTT; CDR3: CASVPGAAGGGSLNTEAFF
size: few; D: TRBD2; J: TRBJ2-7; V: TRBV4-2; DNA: TGTGCCAGCAGCCAAGATTCCTTAGCGGGAGGGATTTCCTACGAGCAGTACTTC; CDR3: CASSQDSLAGGISYEQYF
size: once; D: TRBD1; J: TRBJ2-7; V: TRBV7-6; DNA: TGTGCCAGCAGCGCCGGGGACAGGGGGCTTCAGGAGCAGTACTTC; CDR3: CASSAGDRGLQEQYF
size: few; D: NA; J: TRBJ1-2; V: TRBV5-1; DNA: TGCGCCAGCAGCCCGGACCTTACCTATGGCTACACCTTC; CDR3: CASSPDLTYGYTF
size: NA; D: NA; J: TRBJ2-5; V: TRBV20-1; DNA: TGCAGTGCTCTTCCGGGGCAAAGGAAGACCCAGTACTTC; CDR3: CSALPGQRKTQYF
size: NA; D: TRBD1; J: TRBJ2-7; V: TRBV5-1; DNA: TGCGCCAGCGGCTCCTCCGGGACAGGCCTTGTCGAGCAGTACTTC; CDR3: CASGSSGTGLVEQYF
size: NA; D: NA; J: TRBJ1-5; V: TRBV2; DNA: TGTGCCAGCAGTGCAGTTATTAGCAATCAGCCCCAGCATTTT; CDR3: CASSAVISNQPQHF
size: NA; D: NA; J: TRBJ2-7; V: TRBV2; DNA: TGTGCCGGCACTCTACCTGGCGAGCAGTACTTC; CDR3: CAGTLPGEQYF
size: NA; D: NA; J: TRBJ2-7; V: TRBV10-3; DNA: TGTGCCATCAGTGGAACGGGACGCCGGAAAACCTCCAATGAGCAGTACTTC; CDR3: CAISGTGRRKTSNEQYF
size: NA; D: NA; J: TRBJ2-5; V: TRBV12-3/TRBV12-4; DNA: TGTGCCAGCAGCCTCTCGACAGGACTCATCCAAGAGACCCAGTACTTC; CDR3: CASSLSTGLIQETQYF
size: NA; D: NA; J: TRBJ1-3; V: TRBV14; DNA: TGTGCCAGCAGCCAAGATCCCAGAGCTGGAAACACCATATATTTT; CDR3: CASSQDPRAGNTIYF
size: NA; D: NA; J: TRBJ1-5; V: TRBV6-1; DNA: TGTGCCAGCAGTGAAGAACAGAATCAGCCCCAGCATTTT; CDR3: CASSEEQNQPQHF
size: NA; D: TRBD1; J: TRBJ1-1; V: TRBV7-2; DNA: TGTGCCAGCAGCTTAGGGACAGGGATGGACACTGAAGCTTTCTTT; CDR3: CASSLGTGMDTEAFF
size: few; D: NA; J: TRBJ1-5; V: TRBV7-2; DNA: TGTGCCAGCAGCTTGGCCACCGATCAGCCCCAGCATTTT; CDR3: CASSLATDQPQHF
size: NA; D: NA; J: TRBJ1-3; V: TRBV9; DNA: TGTGCCAGCAGCGAATACAGCTCTGGAAACACCATATATTTT; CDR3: CASSEYSSGNTIYF
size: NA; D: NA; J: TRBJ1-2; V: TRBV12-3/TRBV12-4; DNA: TGTGCCAGCAGTTCTCAAGCTTCTTCTGGGGGGAAGTATGGCTACACCTTC; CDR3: CASSSQASSGGKYGYTF